These 31 T cell receptor beta chains were all obtained from the same sample, sequenced in a study of blood T cell repertoires in COVID-19. The data were produced by immunoSEQ multiplex PCR, yet TCRdb's version contains in-frame clones alone and is incomplete. The repertoire has roughly 300,000 clones, 80% to 90% of them found once; the top ten carry 4% to 5%. What was sequenced was PBMCs or T cells enriched from blood (not recorded which). The receptors were sampled from a young man who had recovered from COVID-19.

This clone has only a few counts. The genes are TRBV19 and TRBJ1-1, with a possible D match to TRBD1 (5 bases). Germline assignment: CDR1 LNHDA and CDR2 SQIVND (reference sequence). The CDR3 runs to 14 residues. Trimming shortened V by 5 bases and J by 2 bases, and 12 bases separated the two germline ends. The DNA for the CDR3 is TGTGCCAGTAGTCCCCCTGGGACTAACACTGAAGCTTTCTTT. This gives the protein CASSPPGTNTEAFF.

The chain recombines TRBV5-6 with TRBJ1-1, with D maybe TRBD1 (5 bases). Germline values: CDR1 SGHDT, CDR2 YYEEEE. With 1 base removed from V and 1 base from J, the gap between germline ends came to 8 bases. This CDR3 spans 14 amino acids. CDR3 residues: CASSLIGQNTEAFF. Here the CDR3 DNA reads TGTGCCAGCAGCTTGATCGGACAGAACACTGAAGCTTTCTTT. The complete variable domain, with remaining parts taken from reference TRBV5-6 and TRBJ1-1, reads DAGVTQSPTHLIKTRGQQVTLRCSPKSGHDTVSWYQQALGQGPQFIFQYYEEEERQRGNFPDRFSGHQFPNYSSELNVNALLLGDSALYLCASSLIGQNTEAFFGQGTRLTVV.

J is TRBJ1-5 and V is TRBV11-3; D uncertain. This CDR3 contains 14 residues. V was clipped by 1 base and J by 3 bases, with 7 bases between them. Germline CDR1 SGHNT, CDR2 YENEEA. The CDR3 coding sequence is TGTGCCAGCAGCTTAGGGCAACCCAATCAGCCCCAGCATTTT. Translating gives CASSLGQPNQPQHF.

The V and J genes are TRBV9 and TRBJ2-7, with TRBD1 identical over 7 bases. CDR1 SGDLS and CDR2 YYNGEE come from the germline V gene. The CDR3 totals 12 residues. The V segment lost 7 bases and the J segment 3 bases; nucleotides outside the gene matches: 4. The chain's CDR3 is CASSRDSYEQYF. The CDR3 DNA follows: TGTGCCAGCTCTAGGGACAGCTACGAGCAGTACTTC.

The chain combines TRBV7-9 with TRBJ2-1, with TRBD2 as a possible D gene (6 bases). This CDR3 is built from 13 residues. CDR1 SEHNR and CDR2 FQNEAQ come from the germline V gene (reference sequence). Trimming removed 1 base from V and 9 bases from J, with 10 bases in between. CDR3 region: CASSLGYGGEQFF. In DNA, the CDR3 is TGTGCCAGCAGCTTAGGATACGGGGGTGAGCAGTTCTTC.

The chain joins TRBV5-1 to TRBJ2-7; D perhaps matches TRBD2 (6 bases). CDR3 length equals 14 residues. Germline CDR1 SGHRS, CDR2 YFSETQ. Between the trimmed V and J ends, which lost 0 bases and 5 bases, there was a span of 12 bases. The CDR3 loop reads CASSLEAGFNEQYF. CDR3 in DNA: TGCGCCAGCAGCTTGGAGGCGGGATTCAACGAGCAGTACTTC.

The chain employs TRBV5-4 and TRBJ1-4, with a weak D call TRBD1 (6 bases). This CDR3 region has 16 residues. V was cut by 0 bases and J by 8 bases, with 17 bases left in between. The germline V gene has CDR1 SGHNT and CDR2 YYREEE (reference sequence). Here the CDR3 DNA reads TGTGCCAGCAGCTTGGCAAGAGGGGGGGAAAAAGAAAAACTGTTTTTT. It encodes CASSLARGGEKEKLFF.

The chain links TRBV19 to TRBJ1-2; 9 positions agree with TRBD1. V trimming: 5 bases; J trimming: 4 bases; junction bases outside the gene matches: 11. This CDR3 is built from 16 residues. The germline gives CDR1 LNHDA, CDR2 SQIVND (reference sequence). The CDR3 reads CASSPRDRAKGYGYTF. The CDR3 DNA sequence: TGTGCCAGTAGTCCCCGGGACAGGGCTAAAGGCTATGGCTACACCTTC.

V gene TRBV11-2 combines with J gene TRBJ1-2; D might be TRBD1 (5 bases). In germline, CDR1 is SGHAT, CDR2 FQNNGV. With 3 bases removed from V and 2 bases from J, the gap between germline ends came to 16 bases. CDR3 size: 16 residues. The chain's CDR3 is CASSFGPGGENYGYTF. As DNA, the CDR3 is TGTGCCAGCAGCTTCGGTCCGGGGGGGGAGAACTATGGCTACACCTTC.

The rearrangement joins TRBV3-1 (or the pseudogene TRBV3-2) to TRBJ2-3, with D perhaps TRBD2 (6 bases). The V gene lost 1 base and the J gene lost 6 bases, with 20 bases spanning the gap. Germline values: CDR1 LGHDT, CDR2 YNNKEL (reference sequence). The CDR3 consists of 17 residues. In nucleotides, the CDR3 is TGTGCCAGCAGCCAAGTGACCGGGACTGCTTTTTTTGATACGCAGTATTTT. Translated: CASSQVTGTAFFDTQYF.

About this clone: Other nucleotide sequences in the sample specify the same CDR3. The V call is TRBV10-2, the J call TRBJ2-7, with a possible D match to TRBD1 (5 bases). CDR1 and CDR2 (germline): WSHSY, SAAADI. CDR3 length: 13 amino acids. The V and J ends lost 3 bases and 4 bases respectively, with 10 bases between them. CDR3 sequence (DNA): TGCGCCAGCAGTGAAACAGGCGGTTACGAGCAGTACTTC. It specifies CASSETGGYEQYF.

The CDR3 DNA reads TGTGCCACCAGTGATAGTGGGCCCGTGAGGACCCAGTACTTC. It is translated as CATSDSGPVRTQYF. V is TRBV24-1 and J is TRBJ2-5; D remains unclear. The CDR3 consists of 14 residues. Per germline, CDR1 KGHDR and CDR2 SFDVKD. Trimming pared 3 bases from V and 7 bases from J, leaving 14 bases between.

Only a few counts were recorded for this clone. The chain recombines TRBV5-1 with TRBJ1-1; tentatively, D is TRBD1 (6 bases). This CDR3 contains 14 residues. The germline V gene encodes CDR1 SGHRS and CDR2 YFSETQ. Trimming stripped 4 bases from V and 1 base from J, with 11 bases between. CDR3 protein: CASSAGQTNTEAFF. The CDR3, as DNA: TGCGCCAGCAGCGCCGGACAGACGAACACTGAAGCTTTCTTT.

The chain employs TRBV2 and TRBJ2-1; 10 nucleotides agree with TRBD2. The length of the CDR3 is 15 residues. V trimming: 3 bases; J trimming: 7 bases; junction bases outside the gene matches: 6. Germline V gives CDR1 SNHLY, CDR2 FYNNEI. The CDR3 is CASSDRGLATNEQFF. CDR3 nucleotide sequence: TGTGCCAGCAGTGATAGGGGACTAGCGACGAATGAGCAGTTCTTC.

This clone has just one count. One end of the junction does not line up with germline, which may come from a read error. V is TRBV19 and J is TRBJ2-7, with 11 positions matching TRBD1. The germline V gene encodes CDR1 LNHDA and CDR2 SQIVND (reference sequence). The CDR3 is 14 residues long. CDR3 nucleotides: TGTGCCAGCAGTAGGGGACAGGGGGCCTACGAGCAGTACTTC. This gives the protein CASSRGQGAYEQYF.

This clone was recorded once. V is TRBV6-1 and J is TRBJ2-7; 9 bases are shared with TRBD1. This CDR3 is built from 14 residues. Germline V gene data show CDR1 as MNHNS and CDR2 as SASEGT. Germline trimming cut 2 bases from V and 3 bases from J; bases unmatched to any gene: 2. This CDR3 reads CASSEMGQGYEQYF. CDR3 in DNA: TGTGCCAGCAGTGAAATGGGACAGGGCTACGAGCAGTACTTC.

This sequence joins TRBV2 and TRBJ1-6, with D perhaps TRBD1 (6 bases). CDR1 is SNHLY, CDR2 FYNNEI, per germline. Trimming stripped 8 bases from V and 7 bases from J, with 9 bases between. The CDR3 covers 12 residues. The CDR3 here is CASRTVNSPLHF. DNA of the CDR3: TGTGCCAGCCGGACAGTGAATTCACCCCTCCACTTT.

The V gene is TRBV10-3, the J gene TRBJ2-1; 14 nucleotides agree with TRBD2. The length of the CDR3 is 18 residues. Trimming at V came to 3 bases and at J to 10 bases, leaving 14 bases not matched to a gene. Germline V gene sequence: CDR1 ENHRY, CDR2 SYGVKD. In nucleotides, the CDR3 is TGTGCCATCAGTGATACCGGAAGGGGACTAGCGGGGGCCAACGAGCAGTTCTTC. The encoded protein is CAISDTGRGLAGANEQFF.

The V call is TRBV6-5, the J call TRBJ1-4, with 9 positions matching TRBD1. J gave up 6 bases and V 8 bases, and 7 bases lay outside the gene matches. Germline assignment: CDR1 MNHEY and CDR2 SVGAGI. This CDR3 spans 14 amino acids. CDR3 sequence reads: CASRGRTGDEKLFF. The CDR3 nucleotides are TGTGCCAGCCGAGGGCGGACAGGGGATGAAAAACTGTTTTTT.

The chain links TRBV7-2 to TRBJ1-3; a possible D gene is TRBD1 (5 bases). The V end was cut by 7 bases, the J end by 0 bases, with 13 bases between. CDR1 is SGHTA and CDR2 is FQGNSA in the germline V gene. The CDR3 is 15 residues long. The CDR3 DNA is TGTGCCAGCACCCTTCTAGGGGTCTCTGGAAACACCATATATTTT. Translated: CASTLLGVSGNTIYF.

This sequence joins TRBV30 and TRBJ1-2; D is possibly TRBD1 (6 bases). The germline V gene encodes CDR1 GTSNPN and CDR2 SVGIG (reference sequence). CDR3 length equals 15 residues. With 0 bases removed from V and 5 bases from J, the gap between germline ends came to 16 bases. This CDR3 is CAWSVGSGQGYGYTF. CDR3 DNA sequence: TGTGCCTGGAGTGTAGGATCGGGACAAGGGTATGGCTACACCTTC.

As DNA, the CDR3 is TGTGCCAGCAGCCAGTCAATTTCGAACACCGGGGAGCTGTTTTTT. It specifies CASSQSISNTGELFF. The genes are TRBV3-1 (or the pseudogene TRBV3-2) and TRBJ2-2; D unresolved. Germline V lookup: CDR1 LGHDT, CDR2 YNNKEL (reference sequence). This CDR3 is 15 amino acids long. Trimming left V 3 bases short and J 0 bases short, with 8 bases between.

CDR3 coding DNA: TGCAGCGTCCAGTACACTGAAGCTTTCTTT. Translating gives CSVQYTEAFF. The V call is TRBV29-1, the J call TRBJ1-1; D gene uncertain. Per the germline V gene, CDR1 is SQVTM and CDR2 is ANQGSEA. V was clipped by 6 bases and J by 3 bases, with 5 bases between them. This CDR3 has 10 residues.

The chain is built from TRBV5-1 and TRBJ2-3; 13 bases are shared with TRBD2. Germline-derived CDR1 and CDR2 are SGHRS and YFSETQ. The V gene end was trimmed by 1 base and the J gene end by 7 bases; junction bases not matched to a gene: 9. CDR3 size: 17 residues. The CDR3 nucleotides read TGCGCCAGCAGCTTGTTCCCAGGGACTAGCGGGATGAATACGCAGTATTTT. Protein sequence: CASSLFPGTSGMNTQYF.

This chain uses TRBV24-1 with TRBJ1-5; D is ambiguous. Germline values: CDR1 KGHDR, CDR2 SFDVKD. The V gene lost 5 bases and the J gene lost 6 bases, with 13 bases spanning the gap. This CDR3 has 14 amino acids. CDR3 in amino acids: CATSGAGSAQPQHF. The CDR3 DNA sequence: TGTGCCACCAGTGGGGCGGGTTCCGCTCAGCCCCAGCATTTT.

This chain links TRBV4-2 with TRBJ1-5, with D uncertain. V was cut by 1 base and J by 6 bases, with 13 bases left in between. The CDR3 totals 15 residues. Germline CDR1 reads LGHNA; CDR2 reads YNFKEQ. For the CDR3, the DNA is TGTGCCAGCAGCCAAGTAATGGCGGGTTCTCAGCCCCAGCATTTT. Translation: CASSQVMAGSQPQHF.

This sequence joins TRBV5-1 and TRBJ1-1; TRBD1 aligns across 9 bases. Germline assignment: CDR1 SGHRS and CDR2 YFSETQ. Trimming at V came to 2 bases and at J to 4 bases, leaving 6 bases not matched to a gene. The CDR3 extends over 15 amino acids. CDR3 region: CASSLGTGGGTEAFF. For the CDR3, the DNA is TGCGCCAGCAGCTTAGGAACAGGGGGCGGCACTGAAGCTTTCTTT.

This sequence joins TRBV7-2 and TRBJ2-3, with 9 nucleotides matching TRBD1. Looked up from germline, CDR1 is SGHTA and CDR2 is FQGNSA. V shed 5 bases, J shed 2 bases, and the junction held 5 bases outside the gene matches. This CDR3 comprises 15 residues. This CDR3 reads CASSTRDRDTDTQYF. CDR3 DNA: TGTGCCAGCAGCACCCGGGACAGGGACACAGATACGCAGTATTTT.

The rearrangement joins TRBV5-1 to TRBJ2-1, with TRBD2 matching 11 bases. Per the germline V gene, CDR1 is SGHRS and CDR2 is YFSETQ. The V gene end was trimmed by 1 base and the J gene end by 4 bases; junction bases not matched to a gene: 13. The CDR3 totals 19 residues. Here the CDR3 DNA reads TGCGCCAGCAGCTTGTATAGGCTAGCGGGAGGAGGATGGTACAATGAGCAGTTCTTC. Translating gives CASSLYRLAGGGWYNEQFF.

The V and J genes are TRBV24-1 and TRBJ1-1, with a tentative D call TRBD1 (6 bases). This CDR3 is 14 amino acids long. Germline values: CDR1 KGHDR, CDR2 SFDVKD. V lost 5 bases, J lost 8 bases, and 17 bases lay in between. The CDR3 DNA is TGTGCCACCAGTGGAACCGACAGGCCCGGCGAAGCTTTCTTT. This translates into CATSGTDRPGEAFF.

This clone has just one count. The genes are TRBV6-4 and TRBJ2-3; 9 bases align to TRBD1. The ends lost 1 base at V and 8 bases at J; junction bases unmatched: 10. In germline, CDR1 is MRHNA, CDR2 SNTAGT. The CDR3 runs 16 residues. Here the CDR3 reads CASSDFTGGEFSTQYF. The CDR3 DNA follows: TGTGCCAGCAGTGACTTCACAGGGGGCGAATTTAGTACGCAGTATTTT.